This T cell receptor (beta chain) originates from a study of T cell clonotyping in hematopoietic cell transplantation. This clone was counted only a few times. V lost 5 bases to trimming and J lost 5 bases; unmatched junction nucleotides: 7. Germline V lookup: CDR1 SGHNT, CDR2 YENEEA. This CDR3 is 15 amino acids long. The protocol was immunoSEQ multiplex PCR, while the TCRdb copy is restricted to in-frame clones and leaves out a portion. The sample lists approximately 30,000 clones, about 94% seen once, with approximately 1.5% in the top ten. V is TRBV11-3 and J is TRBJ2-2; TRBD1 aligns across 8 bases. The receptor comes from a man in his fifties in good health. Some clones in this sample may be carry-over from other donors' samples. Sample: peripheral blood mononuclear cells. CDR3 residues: CASSDHRGKTGELFF. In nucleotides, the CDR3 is TGTGCCAGCAGCGACCACAGGGGGAAGACCGGGGAGCTGTTTTTT.